Listed below are T cell receptor beta chains from one sample, sequenced in a study of CD8+ T cells in alopecia areata. The data were produced by immunoSEQ multiplex PCR, yet TCRdb's version contains in-frame clones alone and is incomplete. This table has under 200,000 clones, less than 70% appearing once. Sequencing was performed on CD4+ T cells sorted from blood, taken at week 24, from a patient treated with tofacitinib. Receptors were obtained from a human donor with alopecia areata. Each CDR3 is given with its conserved first and last residue. The D gene is left open where the match is weak. Not every row has a clone size; where given, it reads once, few, many or a size class.

j_gene: TRBJ1-2; abundance: NA; v_gene: TRBV4-2; d_gene: NA; CDR3nt: TGTGCCAGCAGCCAGGTTACAGAGAACTATGGCTACACCTTC; CDR3aa: CASSQVTENYGYTF
j_gene: TRBJ2-2; abundance: NA; v_gene: TRBV5-6; d_gene: NA; CDR3nt: TGTGCCAGCAGCTTTGCGGGGGAGCTGTTTTTT; CDR3aa: CASSFAGELFF
j_gene: TRBJ2-7; abundance: NA; v_gene: TRBV2; d_gene: TRBD1; CDR3nt: TGTGCCAGCAGAGTGCAACAGGGGGCGGGCGAGCAGTACTTC; CDR3aa: CASRVQQGAGEQYF
j_gene: TRBJ1-6; abundance: NA; v_gene: TRBV30; d_gene: TRBD1; CDR3nt: TGTGCCTGGAGTGTACCGGGATCCGGGACAGTCGCTAATTCACCCCTCCACTTT; CDR3aa: CAWSVPGSGTVANSPLHF
j_gene: TRBJ2-6; abundance: NA; v_gene: TRBV13; d_gene: TRBD1; CDR3nt: TGTGCCAGCAGCCGTAATACTGAGGGGGCCGGGTCCAACGTCCTGACTTTC; CDR3aa: CASSRNTEGAGSNVLTF
j_gene: TRBJ1-2; abundance: once; v_gene: TRBV29-1; d_gene: NA; CDR3nt: TGCAGCGTTGAAGATCCCAGGGATGGCTACACCTTC; CDR3aa: CSVEDPRDGYTF
j_gene: TRBJ1-2; abundance: NA; v_gene: TRBV2; d_gene: TRBD1; CDR3nt: TGTGCCAGCATTAGGAGGGACAGCGCTAACTATGGCTACACCTTC; CDR3aa: CASIRRDSANYGYTF
j_gene: TRBJ1-2; abundance: NA; v_gene: TRBV29-1; d_gene: NA; CDR3nt: TGCAGCGTTGAGCCAGGGACCTATGGCTACACCTTC; CDR3aa: CSVEPGTYGYTF
j_gene: TRBJ1-6; abundance: NA; v_gene: TRBV30; d_gene: NA; CDR3nt: TGTGCCTGGATGATAGGGGACCGTAATTCACCCCTCCACTTT; CDR3aa: CAWMIGDRNSPLHF
j_gene: TRBJ1-1; abundance: many; v_gene: TRBV27; d_gene: TRBD1; CDR3nt: TGTGCCAGCAGGCCAGGGGGCCGGTTGGAAGCTTTCTTT; CDR3aa: CASRPGGRLEAFF
j_gene: TRBJ2-5; abundance: NA; v_gene: TRBV7-9; d_gene: NA; CDR3nt: TGTGCCAGCAGCTTATGGATGGAGCAAGAGACCCAGTACTTC; CDR3aa: CASSLWMEQETQYF
j_gene: TRBJ1-1; abundance: few; v_gene: TRBV29-1; d_gene: NA; CDR3nt: TGCAGCGTTGAATTTAGCGGGAACACTGAAGCTTTCTTT; CDR3aa: CSVEFSGNTEAFF
j_gene: TRBJ2-3; abundance: NA; v_gene: TRBV7-9; d_gene: NA; CDR3nt: TGTGCCAGCAGCTTAGTAGGAGATACGCAGTATTTT; CDR3aa: CASSLVGDTQYF